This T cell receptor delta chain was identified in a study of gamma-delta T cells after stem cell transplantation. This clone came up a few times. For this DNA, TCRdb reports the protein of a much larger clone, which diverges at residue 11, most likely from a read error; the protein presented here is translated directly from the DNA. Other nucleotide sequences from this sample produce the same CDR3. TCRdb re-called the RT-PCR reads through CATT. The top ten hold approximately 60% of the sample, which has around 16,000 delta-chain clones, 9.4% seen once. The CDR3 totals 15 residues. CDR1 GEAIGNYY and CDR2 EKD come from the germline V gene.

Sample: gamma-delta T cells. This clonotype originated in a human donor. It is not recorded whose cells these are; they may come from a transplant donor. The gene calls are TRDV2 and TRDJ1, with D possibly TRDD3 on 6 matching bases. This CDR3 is CACDTVLGQVYNLIF. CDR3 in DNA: TGTGCCTGTGACACCGTCCTGGGGCAAGTGTATAACCTCATCTTT.